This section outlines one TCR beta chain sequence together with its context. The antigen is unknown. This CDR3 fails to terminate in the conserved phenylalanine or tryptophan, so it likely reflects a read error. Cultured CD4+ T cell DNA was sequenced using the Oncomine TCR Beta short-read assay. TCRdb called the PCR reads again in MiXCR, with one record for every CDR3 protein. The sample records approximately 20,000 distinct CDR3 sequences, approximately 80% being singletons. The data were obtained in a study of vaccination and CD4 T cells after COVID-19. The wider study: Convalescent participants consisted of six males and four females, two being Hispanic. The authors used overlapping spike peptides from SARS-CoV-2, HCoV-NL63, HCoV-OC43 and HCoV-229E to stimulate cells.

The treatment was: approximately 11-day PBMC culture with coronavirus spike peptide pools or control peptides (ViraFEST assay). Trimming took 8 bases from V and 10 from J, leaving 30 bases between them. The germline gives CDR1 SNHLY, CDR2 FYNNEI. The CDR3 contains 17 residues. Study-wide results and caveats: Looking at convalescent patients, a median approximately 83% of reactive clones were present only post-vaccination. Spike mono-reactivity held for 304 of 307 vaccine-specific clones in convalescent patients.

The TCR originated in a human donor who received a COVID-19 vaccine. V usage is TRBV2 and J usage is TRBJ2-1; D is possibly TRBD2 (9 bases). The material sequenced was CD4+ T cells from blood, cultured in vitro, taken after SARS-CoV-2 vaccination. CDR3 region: CASDTGGKRGATSEQFS. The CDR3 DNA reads TGTGCCAGCGATACAGGGGGAAAGCGGGGGGCGACCAGCGAGCAGTTCTCC.